One T cell receptor (beta chain) is described in this entry. The sample belongs to a study of shared clonotypes between healthy human individuals. The data were produced by immunoSEQ multiplex PCR, yet TCRdb's version contains in-frame clones alone and is incomplete. The sample includes roughly 410,000 clones, approximately 96% of them seen just once. The CDR3 covers 14 residues. In germline, CDR1 is GTSNPN, CDR2 SVGIG (reference sequence). The germline V and J ends were trimmed by 1 base and 7 bases, with 14 bases remaining between them. V and J are TRBV30 and TRBJ2-1; D possibly corresponds to TRBD2 (6 bases). The sequence was collected from a man between 25 and 39 years old in good health. The specimen sequenced was memory CD8+ T cells sorted from blood. Subset here: CD45RO+ cells pooled with CCR7-negative TemRA cells. The CDR3 sequence is CAWSGLAITNEQFF. In DNA, the CDR3 is TGTGCCTGGAGTGGCCTAGCGATAACGAATGAGCAGTTCTTC.